The rows below give T cell receptor beta chains drawn from one sample of a study of shared clonotypes between healthy human individuals. Assay used: immunoSEQ multiplex PCR; TCRdb lists only in-frame clones, some missing. The sample has fewer than 2.5 million clones, approximately 93% seen once. Material for sequencing was naive CD4+ T cells from PBMCs. The receptors were gathered from a man in his late teens or twenties in good health. Some clones in this sample may be carry-over from other donors' samples. CDR3s include the opening cysteine and the closing phenylalanine or tryptophan. D genes are given only for firm matches. A clone size is listed for some rows: how often the clone was seen (once, few, many), or a class if it is expanded.

CDR3 length	V gene	J gene	D gene	clone size	CDR3 DNA	CDR3 protein
13	TRBV27	TRBJ1-1	NA	NA	TGTGCCAGCAGAGGGGGGTTGAACACTGAAGCTTTCTTT	CASRGGLNTEAFF
15	TRBV7-2	TRBJ2-1	TRBD2	NA	TGTGCCAGCAGCTTAGTAGGGACTAGCGGTCCTGAGCAGTTCTTC	CASSLVGTSGPEQFF
14	TRBV5-1	TRBJ2-3	NA	NA	TGCGCCAGCAGCTTAGACTCACCCGGGGATACGCAGTATTTT	CASSLDSPGDTQYF
14	TRBV7-8	TRBJ1-1	NA	once	TGTGCCAGCAGCTTAGCGGTCAGCTGGACTGAAGCTTTCTTT	CASSLAVSWTEAFF
11	TRBV29-1	TRBJ1-2	NA	NA	TGCAGCGTTGAGGTTACGCTTCAGCGCACCTTC	CSVEVTLQRTF
11	TRBV2	TRBJ2-1	NA	NA	TGTGCCAGCAGTGAATGTAATGAGCAGTTCTTC	CASSECNEQFF
12	TRBV29-1	TRBJ2-3	NA	NA	TGCAGCGGGTCACAGGGTCCAGATACGCAGTATTTT	CSGSQGPDTQYF
14	TRBV4-1	TRBJ1-4	NA	NA	TGCGCCAGCAGCCCACGGACAGAGAATGAAAAACTGTTTTTT	CASSPRTENEKLFF
15	TRBV5-4	TRBJ1-1	NA	few	TGTGCCAGCAGCTTGGTGGGTTTGGGGAACACTGAAGCTTTCTTT	CASSLVGLGNTEAFF
14	TRBV27	TRBJ2-1	NA	NA	TGTGCCAGCAGTCCTCAGGGGTTAGTGGGTGAGCAGTTCTTC	CASSPQGLVGEQFF
14	TRBV9	TRBJ2-3	NA	NA	TGTGCCAGCAGCGGACAGCTCCGTACAGATACGCAGTATTTT	CASSGQLRTDTQYF
16	TRBV28	TRBJ2-2	TRBD2	once	TGTGCCAGCAGTCCCGGGGGGCGGGGGGCCTCCGGGGAGCTGTTTTTT	CASSPGGRGASGELFF
13	TRBV11-3	TRBJ1-1	NA	NA	TGTGCCAGCAGCGAGAACCGGAACACTGAAGCTTTCTTT	CASSENRNTEAFF
16	TRBV18	TRBJ2-3	TRBD1	once	TGTGCCAGCTCACCCCGGACAGGGGGTGACGCAGATACGCAGTATTTT	CASSPRTGGDADTQYF
13	TRBV28	TRBJ1-1	TRBD1	NA	TGTGCCGGAAGGGACAGCATGAACACTGAAGCTTTCTTT	CAGRDSMNTEAFF
16	TRBV4-1	TRBJ2-7	NA	NA	TGCGCCAGCAGCCAGGGGGGACAAAATGGGGCCTACGAGCAGTACTTC	CASSQGGQNGAYEQYF
17	TRBV28	TRBJ1-3	NA	NA	TGTGCCAGCAGTTTGGATGGGGGACACATCTCTGGAAACACCATATATTTT	CASSLDGGHISGNTIYF
13	TRBV28	TRBJ2-6	NA	NA	TGTGCCAGCACCCCCGGTGGGGCCAACGTCCTGACTTTC	CASTPGGANVLTF
15	TRBV2	TRBJ2-7	TRBD2	NA	TGTGCCAGCAGGGGACTAGCGGGAGTGCCCTACGAGCAGTACTTC	CASRGLAGVPYEQYF
14	TRBV2	TRBJ2-7	TRBD1	once	TGTGCCAGCAGGGAGGGACAGGGCGGGTACGAGCAGTACTTC	CASREGQGGYEQYF
14	TRBV19	TRBJ1-2	NA	NA	TGTGCCAGTAGTATAGTAAGACAGCACGGTGGCTACACCTTC	CASSIVRQHGGYTF
17	TRBV15	TRBJ1-3	NA	NA	TGTGCCACCAGCAGAGGGGGATCAGGGCCCTCTGGAAACACCATATATTTT	CATSRGGSGPSGNTIYF
12	TRBV6-5	TRBJ2-3	NA	few	TGTGCCAGCAGTTATTCGGGGGATACGCAGTATTTT	CASSYSGDTQYF